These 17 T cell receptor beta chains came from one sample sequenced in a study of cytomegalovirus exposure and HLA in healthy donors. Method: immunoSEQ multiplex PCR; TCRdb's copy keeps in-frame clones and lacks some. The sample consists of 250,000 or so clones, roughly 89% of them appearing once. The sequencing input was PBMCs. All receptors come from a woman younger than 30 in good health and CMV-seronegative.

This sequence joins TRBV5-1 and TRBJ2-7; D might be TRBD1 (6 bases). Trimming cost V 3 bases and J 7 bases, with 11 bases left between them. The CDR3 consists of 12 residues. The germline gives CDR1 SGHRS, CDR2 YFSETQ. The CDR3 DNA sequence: TGCGCCAGCAGCTCGGAAGGGGGAGAGCAGTACTTC. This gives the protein CASSSEGGEQYF.

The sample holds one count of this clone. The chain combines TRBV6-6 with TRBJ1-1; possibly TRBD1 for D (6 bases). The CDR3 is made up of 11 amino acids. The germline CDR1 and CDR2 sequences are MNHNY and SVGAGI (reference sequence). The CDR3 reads CVTGGLPEAFF. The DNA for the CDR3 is TGTGTAACGGGGGGGCTTCCTGAAGCTTTCTTT.

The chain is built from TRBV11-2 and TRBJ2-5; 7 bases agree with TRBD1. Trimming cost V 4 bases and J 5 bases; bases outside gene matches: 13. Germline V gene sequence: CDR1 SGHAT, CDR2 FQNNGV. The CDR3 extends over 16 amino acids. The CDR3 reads CASSSQNRGLRETQYF. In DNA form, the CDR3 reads TGTGCCAGCAGCTCCCAAAACAGGGGATTGCGCGAGACCCAGTACTTC.

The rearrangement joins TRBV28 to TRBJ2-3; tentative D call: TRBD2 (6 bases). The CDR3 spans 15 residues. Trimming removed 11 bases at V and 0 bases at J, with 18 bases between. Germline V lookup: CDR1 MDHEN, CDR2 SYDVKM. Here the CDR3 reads CAAKWGTLSTDTQYF. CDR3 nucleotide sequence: TGTGCCGCAAAGTGGGGGACTCTTAGCACAGATACGCAGTATTTT.

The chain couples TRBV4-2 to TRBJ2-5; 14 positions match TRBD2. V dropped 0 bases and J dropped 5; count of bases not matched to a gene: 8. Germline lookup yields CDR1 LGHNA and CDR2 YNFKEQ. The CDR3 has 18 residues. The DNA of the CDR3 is TGTGCCAGCAGCCAAGAGCCGGGACTAGCGGGGGCGGGGGAGACCCAGTACTTC. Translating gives CASSQEPGLAGAGETQYF.

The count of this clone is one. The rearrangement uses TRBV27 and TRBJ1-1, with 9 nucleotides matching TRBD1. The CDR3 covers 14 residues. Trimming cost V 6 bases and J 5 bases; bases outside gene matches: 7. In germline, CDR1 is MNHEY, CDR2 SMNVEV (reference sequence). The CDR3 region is CASSARTGVTEAFF. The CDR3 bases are TGTGCCAGCAGCGCTCGGACAGGGGTGACTGAAGCTTTCTTT.

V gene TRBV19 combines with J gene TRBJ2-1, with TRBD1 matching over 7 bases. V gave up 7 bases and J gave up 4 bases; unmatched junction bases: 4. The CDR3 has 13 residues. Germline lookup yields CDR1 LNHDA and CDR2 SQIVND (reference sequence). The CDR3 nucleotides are TGTGCCAGTACGGACAGGTTTTACAATGAGCAGTTCTTC. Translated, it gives CASTDRFYNEQFF.

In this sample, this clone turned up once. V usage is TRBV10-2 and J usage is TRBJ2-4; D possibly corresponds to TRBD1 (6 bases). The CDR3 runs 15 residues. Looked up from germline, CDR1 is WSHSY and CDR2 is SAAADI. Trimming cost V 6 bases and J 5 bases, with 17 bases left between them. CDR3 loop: CASSATGIPQNIQYF. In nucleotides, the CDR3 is TGCGCCAGCAGCGCTACAGGGATCCCTCAAAACATTCAGTACTTC.

The CDR3 region is CASSQYNGGLRYEQYF. In DNA form, the CDR3 reads TGCGCCAGCAGCCAATATAACGGGGGGCTAAGATACGAGCAGTACTTC. The rearrangement links TRBV4-3 to TRBJ2-7; D might be TRBD2 (7 bases). Germline loops: CDR1 LGHNA, CDR2 YSLEER. V gave up 2 bases and J gave up 4 bases, with 18 bases separating them. CDR3 length equals 16 residues.

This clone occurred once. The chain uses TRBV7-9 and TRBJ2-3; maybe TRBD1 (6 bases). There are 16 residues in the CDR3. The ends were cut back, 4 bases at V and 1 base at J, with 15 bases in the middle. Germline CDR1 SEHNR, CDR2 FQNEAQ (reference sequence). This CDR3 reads CASSYPTGPRTDTQYF. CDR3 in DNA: TGTGCCAGCAGCTACCCGACAGGTCCACGCACAGATACGCAGTATTTT.

This CDR3 reads CASSLSGVSYNEQFF. The CDR3 bases are TGTGCCAGCAGCTTGTCGGGGGTCTCCTACAATGAGCAGTTCTTC. The rearrangement joins TRBV7-3 to TRBJ2-1; D may be TRBD2 (6 bases). The CDR3 covers 15 residues. V gave up 3 bases and J gave up 0 bases, with 9 bases separating them. Germline lookup yields CDR1 SGHTA and CDR2 FQGTGA.

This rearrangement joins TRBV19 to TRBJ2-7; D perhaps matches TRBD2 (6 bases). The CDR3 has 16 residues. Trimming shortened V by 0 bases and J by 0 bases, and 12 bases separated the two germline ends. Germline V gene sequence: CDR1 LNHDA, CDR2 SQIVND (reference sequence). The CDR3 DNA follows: TGTGCCAGTAGTATAGACGCGCGGGACTTCTCCTACGAGCAGTACTTC. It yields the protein CASSIDARDFSYEQYF.

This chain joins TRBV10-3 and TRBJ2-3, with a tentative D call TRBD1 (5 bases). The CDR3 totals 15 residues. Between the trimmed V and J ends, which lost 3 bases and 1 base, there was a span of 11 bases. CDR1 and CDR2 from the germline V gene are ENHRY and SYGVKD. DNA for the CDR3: TGTGCCATCAGTGACGTGACAGATCGCACAGATACGCAGTATTTT. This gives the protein CAISDVTDRTDTQYF.

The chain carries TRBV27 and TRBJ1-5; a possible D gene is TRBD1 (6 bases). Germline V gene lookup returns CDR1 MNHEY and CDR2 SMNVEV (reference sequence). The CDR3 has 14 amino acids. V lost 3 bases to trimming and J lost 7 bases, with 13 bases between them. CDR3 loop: CASSFGGAGQPQHF. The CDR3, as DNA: TGTGCCAGCAGTTTTGGGGGGGCAGGACAGCCCCAGCATTTT.

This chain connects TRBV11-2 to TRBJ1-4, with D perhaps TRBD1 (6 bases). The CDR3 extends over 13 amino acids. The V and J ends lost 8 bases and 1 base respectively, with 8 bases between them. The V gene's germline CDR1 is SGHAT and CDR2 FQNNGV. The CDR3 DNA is TGTGCCAGCGAACAGGGAACTAATGAAAAACTGTTTTTT. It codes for CASEQGTNEKLFF.

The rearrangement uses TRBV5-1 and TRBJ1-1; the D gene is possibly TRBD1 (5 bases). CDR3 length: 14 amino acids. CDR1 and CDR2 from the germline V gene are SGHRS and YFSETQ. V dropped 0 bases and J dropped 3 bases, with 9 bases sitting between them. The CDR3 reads CASSLGVRDTEAFF. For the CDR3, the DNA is TGCGCCAGCAGCTTGGGCGTCAGGGACACTGAAGCTTTCTTT.

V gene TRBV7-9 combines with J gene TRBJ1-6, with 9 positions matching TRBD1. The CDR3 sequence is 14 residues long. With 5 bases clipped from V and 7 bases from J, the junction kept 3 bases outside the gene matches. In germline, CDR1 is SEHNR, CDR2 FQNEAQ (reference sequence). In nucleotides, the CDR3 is TGTGCCAGCAGCACCGGGACAGGGAATTCACCCCTCCACTTT. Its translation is CASSTGTGNSPLHF.